Listed below are T cell receptor beta chains from one sample, sequenced in a study of blood T cell repertoires in COVID-19. Sequencing used immunoSEQ multiplex PCR; TCRdb keeps in-frame clones, though not all of them. The sample carries around 300,000 clones, around 80% recorded once. The sample taken for sequencing was peripheral blood. The receptor set was obtained from a man aged 25-45 years with active or convalescent COVID-19. The CDR3 runs from the conserved cysteine through the conserved F or W. The order of the fields is clone size, D gene, J gene, V gene, CDR3 protein, CDR3 DNA. The D gene is left open where the match is weak. Not all rows give a size; the values are once, few, many and, for expanded clones, a class.

.,TRBD1,TRBJ1-3,TRBV18,CASSGVQGTGNTIYF,TGTGCCAGCTCGGGCGTACAGGGGACTGGAAACACCATATATTTT
.,.,TRBJ1-3,TRBV19,CASSIGGGPSSGNTIYF,TGTGCCAGTAGTATTGGTGGAGGGCCGAGCTCTGGAAACACCATATATTTT
.,.,TRBJ1-2,TRBV30,CAWSESTGYYGYTF,TGTGCCTGGAGTGAATCCACAGGCTACTATGGCTACACCTTC
few,.,TRBJ2-1,TRBV7-2,CASSLGGFGNEQFF,TGTGCCAGCAGCTTAGGTGGGTTCGGGAATGAGCAGTTCTTC
.,TRBD2,TRBJ2-5,TRBV5-5,CASNLGLAGFQETQYF,TGTGCCAGCAACTTGGGACTAGCGGGGTTTCAAGAGACCCAGTACTTC
.,TRBD2,TRBJ2-7,TRBV19,CASRELASYEQYF,TGTGCCAGTAGGGAACTAGCGAGCTACGAGCAGTACTTC
.,.,TRBJ2-1,TRBV12-3/TRBV12-4,CASSLLRGNEQFF,TGTGCCAGCAGCCTTCTACGGGGGAATGAGCAGTTCTTC
once,TRBD2,TRBJ2-1,TRBV30,CAWSGTSAYNEQFF,TGTGCCTGGAGTGGGACTAGCGCTTACAATGAGCAGTTCTTC
.,.,TRBJ2-7,TRBV6-2/TRBV6-3,CASSYSQAYEQYF,TGTGCCAGCAGTTACTCGCAGGCCTACGAGCAGTACTTC
.,.,TRBJ1-4,TRBV28,CASSDSRNEKLFF,TGTGCCAGCAGCGACAGCCGTAATGAAAAACTGTTTTTT
.,.,TRBJ1-4,TRBV12-3/TRBV12-4,CASRETGEEKLFF,TGTGCCAGCAGGGAAACAGGAGAGGAAAAACTGTTTTTT
.,TRBD2,TRBJ2-2,TRBV30,CAWSGVAGDRDTGELFF,TGTGCCTGGAGTGGGGTAGCGGGAGACCGTGACACCGGGGAGCTGTTTTTT
few,.,TRBJ2-1,TRBV4-2,CASSSRPYNEQFF,TGTGCCAGCAGCTCCCGTCCCTACAATGAGCAGTTCTTC
.,TRBD2,TRBJ2-1,TRBV29-1,CSVGASGGNEQFF,TGCAGCGTTGGGGCAAGCGGGGGCAATGAGCAGTTCTTC
.,.,TRBJ2-5,TRBV18,CASSPPSSETQYF,TGTGCCAGCTCACCACCGAGCTCAGAGACCCAGTACTTC
.,.,TRBJ2-7,TRBV11-3,CASSRQGSSYEQYF,TGTGCCAGCAGCAGGCAAGGGAGTTCCTACGAGCAGTACTTC